The 10 T cell receptor beta chains in this list originate from one sample, sequenced in a study of blood T cell repertoires in COVID-19. Clones were read by immunoSEQ multiplex PCR, and TCRdb kept only the in-frame ones, dropping some. The profile covers fewer than 300,000 clones, with 80% to 95% appearing a single time and about 2.2% taken by the ten largest. The specimen was peripheral blood. The origin of the receptors is a woman in her twenties or thirties with COVID-19, enrolled during active disease.

The V and J genes are TRBV6-2 or TRBV6-3 and TRBJ1-5, with D tentatively TRBD1 (6 bases). The V gene lost 6 bases and the J gene lost 1 base, with 19 bases spanning the gap. The CDR3 is 17 residues long. CDR1 MNHEY and CDR2 SVGEGT come from the germline V gene. The CDR3, as DNA: TGTGCCAGCAGCCCTACCTCAGGGGAGTCGAGCAATCAGCCCCAGCATTTT. Its translation is CASSPTSGESSNQPQHF.

The chain links TRBV5-4 to TRBJ1-1; perhaps TRBD1 as D (5 bases). CDR3 length: 16 amino acids. Looked up from germline, CDR1 is SGHNT and CDR2 is YYREEE (reference sequence). Between the trimmed V and J ends, which lost 0 bases and 0 bases, there was a span of 12 bases. The CDR3: CASSLEGARMNTEAFF. The CDR3 DNA sequence: TGTGCCAGCAGCTTGGAAGGGGCACGCATGAACACTGAAGCTTTCTTT.

This chain connects TRBV6-6 to TRBJ2-5, with D maybe TRBD1 (5 bases). V dropped 2 bases and J dropped 2 bases, with 9 bases sitting between them. CDR3 size: 14 residues. Looked up from germline, CDR1 is MNHNY and CDR2 is SVGAGI (reference sequence). CDR3: CASSYRGGQETQYF. The CDR3 nucleotides read TGTGCCAGCAGTTACAGGGGTGGACAAGAGACCCAGTACTTC.

The chain combines TRBV3-1 (or the pseudogene TRBV3-2) with TRBJ1-1, with a tentative D call TRBD1 (5 bases). The CDR3 length is 14 residues. The germline V and J ends were trimmed by 0 bases and 11 bases, with 16 bases remaining between them. Germline assignment: CDR1 LGHDT and CDR2 YNNKEL (reference sequence). In DNA form, the CDR3 reads TGTGCCAGCAGCCAAGATCTTTTAGGGGTTGGGGCTTTCTTT. Protein: CASSQDLLGVGAFF.

The chain employs TRBV28 and TRBJ1-1; 9 bases align to TRBD1. The CDR3 is made up of 17 amino acids. Germline CDR1 reads MDHEN; CDR2 reads SYDVKM. V trimming: 0 bases; J trimming: 6 bases; junction bases outside the gene matches: 11. The CDR3 DNA sequence: TGTGCCAGCAGTTTATGGGATCCGGGACAGGGACGGGCTGAAGCTTTCTTT. Amino acid sequence: CASSLWDPGQGRAEAFF. Variable domain in full (rest from reference TRBV28 and TRBJ1-1): DVKVTQSSRYLVKRTGEKVFLECVQDMDHENMFWYRQDPGLGLRLIYFSYDVKMKEKGDIPEGYSVSREKKERFSLILESASTNQTSMYLCASSLWDPGQGRAEAFFGQGTRLTVV.

This rearrangement joins TRBV28 to TRBJ2-7; 8 bases map to TRBD1. From germline, CDR1 is MDHEN and CDR2 SYDVKM. With 1 base clipped from V and 4 bases from J, the junction kept 6 bases outside the gene matches. The CDR3 totals 15 residues. The CDR3 is CASSLSDRALYEQYF. DNA of the CDR3: TGTGCCAGCAGTTTATCGGACAGGGCATTATACGAGCAGTACTTC.

The CDR3 reads CSAIQGEKLFF. CDR3 bases: TGCAGTGCTATTCAGGGAGAAAAACTGTTTTTT. The chain carries TRBV20-1 and TRBJ1-4; TRBD1 might be the D (5 bases). The CDR3 length is 11 residues. Between the trimmed V and J ends, which lost 4 bases and 8 bases, there was a span of 8 bases. Germline CDR1 reads DFQATT; CDR2 reads SNEGSKA (reference sequence).

The CDR3, as DNA: TGTGCCAGCAGCTTACGCCGGGACTACTCTCCCTACGAGCAGTACTTC. It translates to CASSLRRDYSPYEQYF. The gene calls are TRBV11-2 and TRBJ2-7; 7 bases match TRBD2. V shed 2 bases and J 2 bases; nucleotides not matched to a gene: 9. CDR1 and CDR2 from the germline V gene are SGHAT and FQNNGV. CDR3 length: 16 residues.

This clone was counted once. The V call is TRBV5-3, the J call TRBJ1-5, with a possible D match to TRBD1 (6 bases). TRBV5-3 falls under the ORF class, with uncertain function. Trimming took 3 bases from V and 5 from J, leaving 12 bases between them. The CDR3 covers 14 residues. The CDR3: CARSSHRVDQPQHF. The CDR3 nucleotides read TGTGCCAGAAGCTCCCACAGGGTAGATCAGCCCCAGCATTTT.

J is TRBJ1-4 and V is TRBV21-1. TRBV21-1 corresponds to a pseudogene. CDR3 size: 13 residues. The DNA of the CDR3 is TGTGCCAGCAGCTACATGGGAGATGAAAAACTGTTTTTT. It yields the protein CASSYMGDEKLFF.